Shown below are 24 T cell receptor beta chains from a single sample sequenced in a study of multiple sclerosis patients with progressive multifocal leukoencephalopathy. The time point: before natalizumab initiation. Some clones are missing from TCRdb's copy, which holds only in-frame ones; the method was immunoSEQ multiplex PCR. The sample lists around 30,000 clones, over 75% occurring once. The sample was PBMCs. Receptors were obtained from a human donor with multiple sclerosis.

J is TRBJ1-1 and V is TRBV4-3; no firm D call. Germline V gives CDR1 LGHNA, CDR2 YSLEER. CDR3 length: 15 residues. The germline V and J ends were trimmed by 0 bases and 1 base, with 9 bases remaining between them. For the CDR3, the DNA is TGCGCCAGCAGCCAAGAATCCCAAACGAACACTGAAGCTTTCTTT. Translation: CASSQESQTNTEAFF.

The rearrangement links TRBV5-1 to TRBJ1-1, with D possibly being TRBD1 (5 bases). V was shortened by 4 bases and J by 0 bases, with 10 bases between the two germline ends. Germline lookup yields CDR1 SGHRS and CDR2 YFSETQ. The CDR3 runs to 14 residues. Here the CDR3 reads CASSRQGLNTEAFF. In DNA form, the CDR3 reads TGCGCCAGCAGCCGTCAGGGACTGAACACTGAAGCTTTCTTT.

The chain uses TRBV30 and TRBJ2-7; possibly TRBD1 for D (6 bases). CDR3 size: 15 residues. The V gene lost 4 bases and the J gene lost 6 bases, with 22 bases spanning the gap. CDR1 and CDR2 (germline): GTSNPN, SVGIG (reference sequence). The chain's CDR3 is CAWTSPGRGILEQYF. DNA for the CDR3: TGTGCCTGGACCTCCCCCGGCAGGGGAATTCTCGAGCAGTACTTC.

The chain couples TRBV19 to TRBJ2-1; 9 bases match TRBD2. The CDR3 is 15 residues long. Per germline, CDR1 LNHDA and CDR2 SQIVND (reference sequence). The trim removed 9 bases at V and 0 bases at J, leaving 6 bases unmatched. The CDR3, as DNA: TGTGCCAGCGCTAGCGGGGTAAGCTCCTACAATGAGCAGTTCTTC. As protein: CASASGVSSYNEQFF.

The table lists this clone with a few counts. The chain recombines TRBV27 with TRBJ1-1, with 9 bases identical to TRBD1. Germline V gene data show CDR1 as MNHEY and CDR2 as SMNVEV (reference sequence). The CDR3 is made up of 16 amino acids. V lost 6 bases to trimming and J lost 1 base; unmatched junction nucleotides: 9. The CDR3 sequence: CASSPQGARGNTEAFF. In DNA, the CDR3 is TGTGCCAGCAGCCCACAGGGGGCTCGTGGGAACACTGAAGCTTTCTTT.

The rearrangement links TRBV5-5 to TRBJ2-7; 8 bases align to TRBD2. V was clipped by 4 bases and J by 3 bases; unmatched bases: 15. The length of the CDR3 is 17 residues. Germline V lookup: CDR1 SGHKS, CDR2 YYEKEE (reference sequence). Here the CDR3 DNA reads TGTGCCAGCAGCCTCACACCCCAGCGGGAGAGAGGCTACGAGCAGTACTTC. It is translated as CASSLTPQRERGYEQYF.

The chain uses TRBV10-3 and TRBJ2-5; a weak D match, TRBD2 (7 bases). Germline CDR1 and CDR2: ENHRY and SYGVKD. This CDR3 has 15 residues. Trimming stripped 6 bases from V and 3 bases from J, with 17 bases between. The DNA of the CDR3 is TGTGCCATCAGGAGGGGGGGGCCAGAGGAAGAGACCCAGTACTTC. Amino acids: CAIRRGGPEEETQYF.

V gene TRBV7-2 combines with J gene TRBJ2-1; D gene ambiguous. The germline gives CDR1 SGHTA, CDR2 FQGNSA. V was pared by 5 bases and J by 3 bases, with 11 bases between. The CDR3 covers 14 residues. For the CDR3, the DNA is TGTGCCAGCAGCCCAGCTTTCAACTACAATGAGCAGTTCTTC. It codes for CASSPAFNYNEQFF.

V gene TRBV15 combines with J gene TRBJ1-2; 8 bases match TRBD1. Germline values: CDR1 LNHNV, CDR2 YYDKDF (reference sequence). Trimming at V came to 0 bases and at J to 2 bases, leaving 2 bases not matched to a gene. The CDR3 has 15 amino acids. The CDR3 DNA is TGTGCCACCAGCAGAGACAGGGGGCTAAACTATGGCTACACCTTC. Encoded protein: CATSRDRGLNYGYTF. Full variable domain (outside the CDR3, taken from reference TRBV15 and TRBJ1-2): DAMVIQNPRYQVTQFGKPVTLSCSQTLNHNVMYWYQQKSSQAPKLLFHYYDKDFNNEADTPDNFQSRRPNTSFCFLDIRSPGLGDTAMYLCATSRDRGLNYGYTFGSGTRLTVV.

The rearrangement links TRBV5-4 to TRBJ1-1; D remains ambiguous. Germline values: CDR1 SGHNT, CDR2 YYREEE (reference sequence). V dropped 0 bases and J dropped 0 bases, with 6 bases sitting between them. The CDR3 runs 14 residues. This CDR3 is CASSLVGMNTEAFF. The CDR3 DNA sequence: TGTGCCAGCAGCTTGGTGGGAATGAACACTGAAGCTTTCTTT.

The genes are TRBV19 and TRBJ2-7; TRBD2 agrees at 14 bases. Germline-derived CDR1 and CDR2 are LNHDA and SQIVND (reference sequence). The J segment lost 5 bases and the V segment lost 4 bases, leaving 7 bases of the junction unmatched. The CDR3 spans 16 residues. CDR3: CASSKPGLAGADEQYF. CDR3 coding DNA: TGTGCCAGTAGTAAACCGGGACTAGCGGGAGCGGACGAGCAGTACTTC.

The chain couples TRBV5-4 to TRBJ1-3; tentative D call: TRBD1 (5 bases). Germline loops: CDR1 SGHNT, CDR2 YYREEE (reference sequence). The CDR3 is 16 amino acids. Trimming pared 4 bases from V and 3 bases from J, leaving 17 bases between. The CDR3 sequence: CASSPDSPVDGNTIYF. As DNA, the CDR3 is TGTGCCAGCAGCCCAGACAGCCCAGTAGATGGAAACACCATATATTTT.

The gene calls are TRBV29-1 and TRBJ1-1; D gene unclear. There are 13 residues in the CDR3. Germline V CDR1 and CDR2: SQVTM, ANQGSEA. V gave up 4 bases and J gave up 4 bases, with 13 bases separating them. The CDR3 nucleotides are TGCAGCGTTGTTGCGGTGCCGGGCACTGAAGCTTTCTTT. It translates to CSVVAVPGTEAFF.

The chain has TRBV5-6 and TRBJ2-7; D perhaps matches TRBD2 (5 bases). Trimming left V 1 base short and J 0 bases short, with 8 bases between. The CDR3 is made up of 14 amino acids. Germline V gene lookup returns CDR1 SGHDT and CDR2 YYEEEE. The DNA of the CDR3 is TGTGCCAGCAGCTTGAACGGGATCTCCTACGAGCAGTACTTC. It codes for CASSLNGISYEQYF.

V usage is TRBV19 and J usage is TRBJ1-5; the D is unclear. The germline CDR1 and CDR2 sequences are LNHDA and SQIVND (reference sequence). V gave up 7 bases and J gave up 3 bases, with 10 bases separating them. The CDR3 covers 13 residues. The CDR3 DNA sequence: TGTGCCAGTACAAGCGCCCCCAATCAGCCCCAGCATTTT. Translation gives CASTSAPNQPQHF.

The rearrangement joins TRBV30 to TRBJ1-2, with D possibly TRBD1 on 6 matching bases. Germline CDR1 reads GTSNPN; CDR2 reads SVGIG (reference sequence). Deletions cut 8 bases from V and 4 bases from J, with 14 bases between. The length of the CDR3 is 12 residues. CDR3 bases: TGTGCCCGGGACAAGGACCTCTATGGCTACACCTTC. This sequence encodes CARDKDLYGYTF.

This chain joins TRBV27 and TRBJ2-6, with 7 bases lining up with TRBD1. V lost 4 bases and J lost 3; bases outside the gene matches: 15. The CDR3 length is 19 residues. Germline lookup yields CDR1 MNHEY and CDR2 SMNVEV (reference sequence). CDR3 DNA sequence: TGTGCCAGCAGTTCCCGGGCAGGGGGTTTGAGGGATGGGGCCAACGTCCTGACTTTC. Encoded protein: CASSSRAGGLRDGANVLTF.

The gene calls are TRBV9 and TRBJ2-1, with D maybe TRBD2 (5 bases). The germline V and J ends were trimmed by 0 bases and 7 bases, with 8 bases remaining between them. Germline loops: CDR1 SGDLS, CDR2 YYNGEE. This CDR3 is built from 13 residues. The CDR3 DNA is TGTGCCAGCAGCGTAGGGGGAGAAAATGAGCAGTTCTTC. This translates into CASSVGGENEQFF.

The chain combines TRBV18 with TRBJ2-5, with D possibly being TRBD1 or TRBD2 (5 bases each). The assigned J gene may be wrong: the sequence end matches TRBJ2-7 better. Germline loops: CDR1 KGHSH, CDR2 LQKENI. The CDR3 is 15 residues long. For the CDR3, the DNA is TGTGCCAGCTCCCCGGGACGGACTGGTCAAGGCGAGCAGTACTTC. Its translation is CASSPGRTGQGEQYF.

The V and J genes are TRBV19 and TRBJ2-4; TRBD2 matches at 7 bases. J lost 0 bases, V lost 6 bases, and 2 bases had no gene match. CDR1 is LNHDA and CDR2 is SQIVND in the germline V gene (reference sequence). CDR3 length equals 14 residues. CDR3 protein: CASSGRTAKNIQYF. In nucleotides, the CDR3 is TGTGCCAGTAGCGGGAGGACAGCCAAAAACATTCAGTACTTC.

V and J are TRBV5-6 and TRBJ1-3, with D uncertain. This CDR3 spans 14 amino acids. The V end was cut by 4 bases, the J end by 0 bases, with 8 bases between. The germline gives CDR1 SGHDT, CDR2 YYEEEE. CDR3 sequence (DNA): TGTGCCAGCAGCCCAGACTTCTCTGGAAACACCATATATTTT. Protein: CASSPDFSGNTIYF.

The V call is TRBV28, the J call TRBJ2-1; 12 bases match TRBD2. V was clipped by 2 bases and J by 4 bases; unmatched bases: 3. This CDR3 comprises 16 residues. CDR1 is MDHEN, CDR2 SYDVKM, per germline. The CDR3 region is CASSLGTSGFYNEQFF. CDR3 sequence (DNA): TGTGCCAGCAGTTTAGGGACTAGCGGGTTTTACAATGAGCAGTTCTTC. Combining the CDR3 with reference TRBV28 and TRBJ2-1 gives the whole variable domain DVKVTQSSRYLVKRTGEKVFLECVQDMDHENMFWYRQDPGLGLRLIYFSYDVKMKEKGDIPEGYSVSREKKERFSLILESASTNQTSMYLCASSLGTSGFYNEQFFGPGTRLTVL.

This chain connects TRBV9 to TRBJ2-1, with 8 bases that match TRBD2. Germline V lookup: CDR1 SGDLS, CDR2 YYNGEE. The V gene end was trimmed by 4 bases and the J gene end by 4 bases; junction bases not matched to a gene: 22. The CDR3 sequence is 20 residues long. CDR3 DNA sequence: TGTGCCAGCAGCCCCCGCTTGGCTAAAGTCGCCAGCGGGAGTTACAATGAGCAGTTCTTC. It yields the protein CASSPRLAKVASGSYNEQFF.

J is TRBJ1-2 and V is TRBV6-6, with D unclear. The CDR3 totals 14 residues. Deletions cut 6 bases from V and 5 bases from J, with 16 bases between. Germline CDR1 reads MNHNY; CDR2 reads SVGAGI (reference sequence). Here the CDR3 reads CASSPPGQLYGYTF. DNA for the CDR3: TGTGCCAGCAGCCCCCCCGGTCAGCTGTATGGCTACACCTTC.